This record concerns one T cell receptor (beta chain) sequence. With 6 bases clipped from V and 1 base from J, the junction kept 0 bases outside the gene matches. The germline CDR1 and CDR2 sequences are ENHRY and SYGVKD. The CDR3 length is 13 residues. This record comes from a study of T cell changes during pregnancy in multiple sclerosis. The table came from immunoSEQ multiplex PCR; TCRdb's copy has only in-frame clones and leaves some out. The sample lists over 65,000 clones; around 94% were seen once. Material: peripheral blood, obtained in the third trimester of pregnancy. The TCR was taken from a female donor with multiple sclerosis, enrolled in a pregnancy study. The chain employs TRBV10-3 and TRBJ1-5, with TRBD1 identical over 7 bases. CDR3 loop: CAIRQGSNQPQHF. For the CDR3, the DNA is TGTGCCATCAGACAGGGGAGCAATCAGCCCCAGCATTTT.